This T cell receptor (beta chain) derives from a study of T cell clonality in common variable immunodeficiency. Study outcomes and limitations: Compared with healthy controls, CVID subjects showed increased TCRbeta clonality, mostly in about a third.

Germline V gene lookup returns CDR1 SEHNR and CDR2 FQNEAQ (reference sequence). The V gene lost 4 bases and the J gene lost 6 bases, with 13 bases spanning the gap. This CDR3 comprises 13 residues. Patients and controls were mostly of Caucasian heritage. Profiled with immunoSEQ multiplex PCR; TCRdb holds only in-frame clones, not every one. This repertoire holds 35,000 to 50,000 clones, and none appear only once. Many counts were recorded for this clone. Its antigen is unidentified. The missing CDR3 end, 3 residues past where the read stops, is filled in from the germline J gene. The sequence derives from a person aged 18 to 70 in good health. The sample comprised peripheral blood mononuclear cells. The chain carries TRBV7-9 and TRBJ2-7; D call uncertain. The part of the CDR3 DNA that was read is TGTGCCAGCAGCTCCCGAGACTCCCGCGAG. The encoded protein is CASSSRDSRE. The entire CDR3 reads CASSSRDSREQYF. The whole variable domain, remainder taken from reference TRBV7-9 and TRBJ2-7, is DTGVSQNPRHKITKRGQNVTFRCDPISEHNRLYWYRQTLGQGPEFLTYFQNEAQLEKSRLLSDRFSAERPKGSFSTLEIQRTEQGDSAMYLCASSSRDSREQYFGPGTRLTVT.